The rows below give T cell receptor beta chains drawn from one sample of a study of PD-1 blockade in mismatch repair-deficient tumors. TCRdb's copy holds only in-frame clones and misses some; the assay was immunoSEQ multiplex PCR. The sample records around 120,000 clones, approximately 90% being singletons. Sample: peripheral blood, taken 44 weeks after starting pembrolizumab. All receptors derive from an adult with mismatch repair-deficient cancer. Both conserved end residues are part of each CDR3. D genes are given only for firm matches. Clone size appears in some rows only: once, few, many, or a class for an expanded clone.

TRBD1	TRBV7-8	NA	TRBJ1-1	TGTGCCAGCAGCTTGTCCGGGACAGGGGCTGAAGCTTTCTTT	CASSLSGTGAEAFF
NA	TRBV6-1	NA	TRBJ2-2	TGTGCCAGCAGTGAAGCGCGCGGCGGGGAGCTGTTTTTT	CASSEARGGELFF
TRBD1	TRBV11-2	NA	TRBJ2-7	TGTGCCAGCAGCCCATCGGGGACAGGGGGCTACGAGCAGTACTTC	CASSPSGTGGYEQYF
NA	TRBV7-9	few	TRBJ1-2	TGTGCCAGCAGCTCTTCATCGGACAGCCGTGGCTACACCTTC	CASSSSSDSRGYTF
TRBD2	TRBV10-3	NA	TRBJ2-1	TGTGCCATTGGAGCGGGAGGGCCCAAAAATGAGCAGTTCTTC	CAIGAGGPKNEQFF
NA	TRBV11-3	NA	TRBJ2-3	TGTGCCAGCAAAAGGGCAGATACGCAGTATTTT	CASKRADTQYF
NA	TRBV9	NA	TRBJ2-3	TGTGCCAGCAGCGTAGGGGGGTCCGATACGCAGTATTTT	CASSVGGSDTQYF
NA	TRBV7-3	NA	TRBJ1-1	TGTGCCAGCAGCCCCGGACACGAGCTCACTGAAGCTTTCTTT	CASSPGHELTEAFF
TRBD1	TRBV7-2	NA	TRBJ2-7	TGTGCCAGCAGCCAGGGACAGCTGTTGAGGCACTTC	CASSQGQLLRHF
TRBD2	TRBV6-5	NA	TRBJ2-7	TGTGCCAGCAGTTTCACAGCGGGAACGTACGAGCAGTACTTC	CASSFTAGTYEQYF
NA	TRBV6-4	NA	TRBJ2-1	TGTGCCAGCAGTGACTCACTAGAAAACAATGAGCAGTTCTTC	CASSDSLENNEQFF
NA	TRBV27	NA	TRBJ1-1	TGTGCCAGCAGTGCTAAACAGATGAACACTGAAGCTTTCTTT	CASSAKQMNTEAFF
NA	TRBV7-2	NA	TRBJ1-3	TGTGCCAGCAGCAAAGACAGGGGAAACACCATATATTTT	CASSKDRGNTIYF
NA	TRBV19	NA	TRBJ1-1	TGTGCCAGTATTTCGAGCATAGTGGCTGAAGCTTTCTTT	CASISSIVAEAFF
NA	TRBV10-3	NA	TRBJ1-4	TGTGCCATCAGTCCGACAGCAACTAATGAAAAACTGTTTTTT	CAISPTATNEKLFF
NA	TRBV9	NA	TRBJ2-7	TGTGCCAGCAGCGTCTCTAGCAGAGCCTACGAGCAGTACTTC	CASSVSSRAYEQYF
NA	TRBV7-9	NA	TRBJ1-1	TGTGCCAGCTTAACTGCGGGTAGTGAAGCTTTCTTT	CASLTAGSEAFF
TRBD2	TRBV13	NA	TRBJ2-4	TGTGCCAGCAGCAAACTAGCGGGAGGTCACATTCAGTACTTC	CASSKLAGGHIQYF
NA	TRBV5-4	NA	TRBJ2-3	TGTGCCAGCAGCTTGGAGTCCCTCCCTGGGGATACGCAGTATTTT	CASSLESLPGDTQYF
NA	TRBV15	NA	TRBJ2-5	TGTGCCACCAGCAGAGTTTTGGAGGAGACCCAGTACTTC	CATSRVLEETQYF
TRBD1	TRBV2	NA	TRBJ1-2	TGTGCCAGCAGTGGCGGCACAGGGGACTATGGCTACACCTTC	CASSGGTGDYGYTF
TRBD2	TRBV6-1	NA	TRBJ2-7	TGTGCCAGCAGTGAAGCGGGAGGGCCGAAGAACGAGCAGTACTTC	CASSEAGGPKNEQYF
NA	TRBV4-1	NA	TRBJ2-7	TGCGCCAGCAGCCAAGTCCCAGGTCAAGACAGGTTATTCTACGAGCAGTACTTC	CASSQVPGQDRLFYEQYF
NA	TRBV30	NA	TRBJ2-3	TGTGCCTGGAGTTCGACCTGGGGCACAGATACGCAGTATTTT	CAWSSTWGTDTQYF
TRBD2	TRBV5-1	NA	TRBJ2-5	TGCGCCAGCAGCTTGGGGGGGTCTAGCGGGAGAAAGGAGACCCAGTACTTC	CASSLGGSSGRKETQYF
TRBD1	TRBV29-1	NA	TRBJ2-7	TGCAGCGTCCTTGACAGGGTTCGGCACGAGCAGTACTTC	CSVLDRVRHEQYF
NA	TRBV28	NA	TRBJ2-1	TGTGCCAGCAGTTTCTCTAGCGCGACCTACAATGAGCAGTTCTTC	CASSFSSATYNEQFF
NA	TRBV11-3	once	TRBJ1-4	TGTGCCAGCAGCTCTTATGGGGAAATGGAAAAACTGTTTTTT	CASSSYGEMEKLFF
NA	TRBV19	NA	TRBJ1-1	TGTGCCAGTAGTCCCCGATCGGGGGTGAACACTGAAGCTTTCTTT	CASSPRSGVNTEAFF
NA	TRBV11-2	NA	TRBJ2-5	TGTGCCAGCAGCTTAGAAGGGAGTAAAGAGACCCAGTACTTC	CASSLEGSKETQYF
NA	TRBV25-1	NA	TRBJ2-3	TGTGCCAGCAGTGAGAGGGACCACGGACCAGATACGCAGTATTTT	CASSERDHGPDTQYF
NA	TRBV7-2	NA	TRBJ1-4	TGTGCCAGCAGACTAGGGATACAAGCAACTAATGAAAAACTGTTTTTT	CASRLGIQATNEKLFF
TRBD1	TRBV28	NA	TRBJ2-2	TGTGCCAGCAGGGGGGACAGCGACCTTGACACCGGGGAGCTGTTTTTT	CASRGDSDLDTGELFF
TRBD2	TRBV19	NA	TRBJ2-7	TGTGCCAGTGCGGGCGGGAGCTCCTACGAGCAGTACTTC	CASAGGSSYEQYF